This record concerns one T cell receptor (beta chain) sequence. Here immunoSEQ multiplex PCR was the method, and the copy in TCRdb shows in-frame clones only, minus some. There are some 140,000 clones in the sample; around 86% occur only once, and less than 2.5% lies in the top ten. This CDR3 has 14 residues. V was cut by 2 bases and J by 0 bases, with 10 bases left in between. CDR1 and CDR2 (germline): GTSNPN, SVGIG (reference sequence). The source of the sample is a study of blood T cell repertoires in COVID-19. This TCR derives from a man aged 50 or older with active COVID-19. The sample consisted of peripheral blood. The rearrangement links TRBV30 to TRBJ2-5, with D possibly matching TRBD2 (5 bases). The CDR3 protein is CAWSLSGDQETQYF. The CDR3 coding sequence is TGTGCCTGGAGTCTCTCCGGGGACCAAGAGACCCAGTACTTC.